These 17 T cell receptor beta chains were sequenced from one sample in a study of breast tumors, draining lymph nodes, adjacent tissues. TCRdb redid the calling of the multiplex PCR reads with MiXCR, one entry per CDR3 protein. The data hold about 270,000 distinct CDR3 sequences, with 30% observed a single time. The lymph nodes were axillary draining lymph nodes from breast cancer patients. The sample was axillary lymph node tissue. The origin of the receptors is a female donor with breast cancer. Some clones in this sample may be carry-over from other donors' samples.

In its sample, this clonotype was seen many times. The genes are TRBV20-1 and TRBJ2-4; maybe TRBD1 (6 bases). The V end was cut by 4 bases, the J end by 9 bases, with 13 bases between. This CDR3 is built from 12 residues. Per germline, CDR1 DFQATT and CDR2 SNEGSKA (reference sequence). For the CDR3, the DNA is TGCAGTGCTAACCAGGGGTTAGGCATTCAGTACTTC. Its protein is CSANQGLGIQYF.

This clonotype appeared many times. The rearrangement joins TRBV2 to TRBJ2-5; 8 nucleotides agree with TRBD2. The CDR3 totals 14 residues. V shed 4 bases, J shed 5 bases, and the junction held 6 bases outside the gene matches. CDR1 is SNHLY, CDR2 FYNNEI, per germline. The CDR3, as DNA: TGTGCCAGCAGTGTGACAGCGGGAGATGAGACCCAGTACTTC. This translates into CASSVTAGDETQYF.

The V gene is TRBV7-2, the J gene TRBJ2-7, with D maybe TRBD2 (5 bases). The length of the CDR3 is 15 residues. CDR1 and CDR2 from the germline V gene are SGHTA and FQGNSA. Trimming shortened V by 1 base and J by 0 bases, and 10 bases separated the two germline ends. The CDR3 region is CASSLGRTSSYEQYF. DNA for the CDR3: TGTGCCAGCAGCTTAGGGAGGACTTCCTCCTACGAGCAGTACTTC.

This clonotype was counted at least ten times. The CDR3 DNA is TGTGCCAGCAGCTTATCGGGACTAGCGGTGAGGGAGCAGTTCTTC. Its translation: CASSLSGLAVREQFF. The rearrangement links TRBV7-9 to TRBJ2-1, with 11 bases lining up with TRBD2. The CDR3 runs to 15 residues. Looked up from germline, CDR1 is SEHNR and CDR2 is FQNEAQ (reference sequence). Trimming cost V 2 bases and J 10 bases; bases outside gene matches: 7.

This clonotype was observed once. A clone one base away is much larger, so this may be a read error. The CDR3 DNA reads as TGTGCCAGCAGCTTAGGTTCGGGCAGGGGCCTCCAAGAGCCCCAGTACTTC. It is translated as CASSLGSGRGLQEPQYF. The chain combines TRBV7-9 with TRBJ2-5, with TRBD1 as a possible D gene (6 bases). CDR3 length equals 17 residues. Germline V gene data show CDR1 as SEHNR and CDR2 as FQNEAQ (reference sequence).

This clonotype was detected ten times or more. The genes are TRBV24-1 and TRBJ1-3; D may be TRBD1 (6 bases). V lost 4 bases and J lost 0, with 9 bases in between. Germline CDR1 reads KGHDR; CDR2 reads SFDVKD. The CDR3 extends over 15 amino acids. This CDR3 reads CATSDWTVSGNTIYF. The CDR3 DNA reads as TGTGCCACCAGTGACTGGACAGTCTCTGGAAACACCATATATTTT.

DNA of the CDR3: TGTGCCACCAGTGACCCCGGGGCATGTGGCTACACCTTC. Protein: CATSDPGACGYTF. The V call is TRBV24-1, the J call TRBJ1-2, with D possibly matching TRBD1 (5 bases). The CDR3 totals 13 residues. The V and J ends lost 4 bases and 7 bases respectively, with 12 bases between them. Germline CDR1 and CDR2: KGHDR and SFDVKD.

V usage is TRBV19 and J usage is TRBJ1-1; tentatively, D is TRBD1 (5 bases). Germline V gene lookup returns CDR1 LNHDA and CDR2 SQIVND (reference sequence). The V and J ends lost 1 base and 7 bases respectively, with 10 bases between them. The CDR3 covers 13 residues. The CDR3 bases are TGTGCCAGTAGTATAGCAAGGGGTGGTGAAGCTTTCTTT. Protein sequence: CASSIARGGEAFF.

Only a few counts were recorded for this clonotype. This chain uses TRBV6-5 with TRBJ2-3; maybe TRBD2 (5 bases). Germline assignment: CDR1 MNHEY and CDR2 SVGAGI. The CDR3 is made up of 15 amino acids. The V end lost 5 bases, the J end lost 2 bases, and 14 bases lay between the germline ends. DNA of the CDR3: TGTGCCAGCAGTAAGGACTCCTCGTTCACAGATACGCAGTATTTT. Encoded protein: CASSKDSSFTDTQYF.

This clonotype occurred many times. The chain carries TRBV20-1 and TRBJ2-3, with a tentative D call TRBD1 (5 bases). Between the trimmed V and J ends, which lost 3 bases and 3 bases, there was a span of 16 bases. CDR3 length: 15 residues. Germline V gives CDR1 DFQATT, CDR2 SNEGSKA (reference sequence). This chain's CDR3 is CSASSRDFGTDTQYF. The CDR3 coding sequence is TGCAGTGCTAGCTCCAGGGATTTTGGGACAGATACGCAGTATTTT.

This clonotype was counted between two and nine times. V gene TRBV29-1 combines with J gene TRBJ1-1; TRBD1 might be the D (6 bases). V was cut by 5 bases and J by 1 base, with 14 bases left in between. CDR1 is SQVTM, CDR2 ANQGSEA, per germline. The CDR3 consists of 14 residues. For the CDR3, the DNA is TGCAGCGTTAAAACCGGGACACAGAACACTGAAGCTTTCTTT. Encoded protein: CSVKTGTQNTEAFF.

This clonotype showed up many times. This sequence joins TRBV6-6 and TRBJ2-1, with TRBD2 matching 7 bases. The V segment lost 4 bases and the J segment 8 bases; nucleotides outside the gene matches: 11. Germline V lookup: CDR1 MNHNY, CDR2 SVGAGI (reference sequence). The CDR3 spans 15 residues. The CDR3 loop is CASSSPSGLGDEQFF. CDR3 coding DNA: TGTGCCAGCAGTTCCCCTAGCGGCCTGGGCGATGAGCAGTTCTTC.

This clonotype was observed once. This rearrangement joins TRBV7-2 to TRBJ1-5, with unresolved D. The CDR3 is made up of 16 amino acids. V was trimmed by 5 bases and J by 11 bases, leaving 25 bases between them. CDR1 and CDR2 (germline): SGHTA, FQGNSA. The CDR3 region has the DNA TGTGCCAGCAGCCTCCGGACTAGCGGGAGACAAGAGACCCAGCATTTT. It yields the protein CASSLRTSGRQETQHF. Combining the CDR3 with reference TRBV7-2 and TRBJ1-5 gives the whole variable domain GAGVSQSPSNKVTEKGKDVELRCDPISGHTALYWYRQSLGQGLEFLIYFQGNSAPDKSGLPSDRFSAERTGGSVSTLTIQRTQQEDSAVYLCASSLRTSGRQETQHFGDGTRLSIL.

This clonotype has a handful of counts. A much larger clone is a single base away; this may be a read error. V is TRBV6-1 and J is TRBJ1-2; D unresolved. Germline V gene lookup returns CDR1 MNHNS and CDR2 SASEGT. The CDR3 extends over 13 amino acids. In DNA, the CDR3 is TGTGCCAGCAGTCAAGCGGGTAGCTATGGCTACACCTTC. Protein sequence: CASSQAGSYGYTF.

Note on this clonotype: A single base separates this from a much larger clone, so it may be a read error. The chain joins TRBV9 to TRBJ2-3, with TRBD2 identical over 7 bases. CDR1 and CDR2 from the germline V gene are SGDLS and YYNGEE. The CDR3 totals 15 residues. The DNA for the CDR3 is TGTGCCAGCAGCCCCCACGCGGGGGACCCTGATACGCGGTATTTT. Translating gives CASSPHAGDPDTRYF.

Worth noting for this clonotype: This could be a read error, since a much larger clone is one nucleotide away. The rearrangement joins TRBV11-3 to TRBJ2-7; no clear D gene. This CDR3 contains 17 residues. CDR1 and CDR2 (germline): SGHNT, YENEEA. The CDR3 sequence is CASNLDRWQTSSYEQYF. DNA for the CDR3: TGTGCCAGCAACTTAGATCGATGGCAGACAAGCTCCTACGAGCAGTACTTC.

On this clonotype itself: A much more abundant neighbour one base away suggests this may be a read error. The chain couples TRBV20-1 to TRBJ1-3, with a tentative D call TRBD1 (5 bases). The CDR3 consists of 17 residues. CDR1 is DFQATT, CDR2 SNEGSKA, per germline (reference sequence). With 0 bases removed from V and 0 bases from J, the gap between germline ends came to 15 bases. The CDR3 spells CSARDRGGQGSGNTIYF. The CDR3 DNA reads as TGCAGTGCTAGAGATCGGGGCGGGCAGGGCTCTGGAAACACCATATATTTT.